What follows are 26 T cell receptor beta chains derived from one specimen sequenced in a study of cytomegalovirus exposure and HLA in healthy donors. The assay was immunoSEQ multiplex PCR, and TCRdb's table has in-frame clones only and misses some. The table shows 86,000 or so clones, with almost 97% occurring only once. The sequencing input was PBMCs. The receptors shown here come from a man between 18 and 35 years old in good health and CMV-seropositive.

In this sample, this clone turned up once. The chain recombines TRBV29-1 with TRBJ1-5; perhaps TRBD1 as D (6 bases). The CDR3 has 12 amino acids. Germline V gives CDR1 SQVTM, CDR2 ANQGSEA. V dropped 7 bases and J dropped 7 bases, with 14 bases sitting between them. In nucleotides, the CDR3 is TGCAGCGCGTTGTTTCAGGGGCAGCCCCAGCATTTT. Its protein is CSALFQGQPQHF.

This rearrangement joins TRBV14 to TRBJ2-7; 10 nucleotides line up with TRBD1. CDR1 is SGHDN and CDR2 is FVKESK in the germline V gene. This CDR3 region has 13 residues. The V gene end was trimmed by 4 bases and the J gene end by 3 bases; junction bases not matched to a gene: 0. This CDR3 is CASSRTGGYEQYF. In DNA, the CDR3 is TGTGCCAGCAGCCGGACAGGGGGCTACGAGCAGTACTTC.

This clone has a single count. The chain employs TRBV28 and TRBJ1-4; D may be TRBD1 (6 bases). Germline values: CDR1 MDHEN, CDR2 SYDVKM. The CDR3 spans 15 residues. Trimming took 2 bases from V and 4 from J, leaving 11 bases between them. CDR3 in amino acids: CASSLVQGYNEKLFF. CDR3 nucleotide sequence: TGTGCCAGCAGTTTAGTACAGGGATATAATGAAAAACTGTTTTTT.

The chain recombines TRBV18 with TRBJ2-3; the match to TRBD1 covers 8 bases. The CDR3 totals 13 residues. Germline loops: CDR1 KGHSH, CDR2 LQKENI. V trimming: 3 bases; J trimming: 6 bases; junction bases outside the gene matches: 2. CDR3 coding DNA: TGTGCCAGCTCACCCTACAGGGGGGATACGCAGTATTTT. Protein: CASSPYRGDTQYF.

This sequence joins TRBV27 and TRBJ2-3, with TRBD1 matching over 7 bases. V shed 5 bases and J 4 bases; nucleotides not matched to a gene: 0. The CDR3 extends over 12 amino acids. CDR1 and CDR2 from the germline V gene are MNHEY and SMNVEV (reference sequence). This chain's CDR3 is CASSQGADTQYF. The CDR3, as DNA: TGTGCCAGCAGTCAGGGGGCAGATACGCAGTATTTT.

The chain links TRBV9 to TRBJ1-2, with a possible D match to TRBD1 (5 bases). The V end was cut by 0 bases, the J end by 5 bases, with 17 bases between. CDR1 and CDR2 (germline): SGDLS, YYNGEE. CDR3 length: 16 amino acids. CDR3 loop: CASSVGIGRDLYGYTF. The CDR3 coding sequence is TGTGCCAGCAGCGTAGGAATCGGGAGGGACCTTTATGGCTACACCTTC.

The chain has TRBV7-2 and TRBJ2-1; D perhaps matches TRBD1 (6 bases). V lost 11 bases and J 1 base, leaving 18 bases between the germline ends. The germline CDR1 and CDR2 sequences are SGHTA and FQGNSA. This CDR3 contains 15 residues. CDR3 nucleotides: TGTGCCTTGGGTGGGGGCGGAACTTCCTACAATGAGCAGTTCTTC. Protein: CALGGGGTSYNEQFF.

The rearrangement links TRBV5-7 to TRBJ1-2; TRBD1 agrees at 10 bases. TRBV5-7 is recorded as an ORF, its role being uncertain. The trim removed 2 bases at V and 9 bases at J, leaving 4 bases unmatched. There are 13 residues in the CDR3. In DNA form, the CDR3 reads TGTGCCAGCAGCTTAGGACAGGGGGAGAGCTACACCTTC. Its protein product is CASSLGQGESYTF.

The chain employs TRBV28 and TRBJ2-1, with D possibly being TRBD1 (8 bases). In germline, CDR1 is MDHEN, CDR2 SYDVKM. V was clipped by 6 bases and J by 6 bases, with 15 bases between them. The CDR3 contains 14 residues. CDR3 amino acids: CASSTGGGANEQFF. The CDR3, as DNA: TGTGCCAGCAGCACAGGGGGAGGGGCCAATGAGCAGTTCTTC. The variable domain in full, with the rest retrieved from reference TRBV28 and TRBJ2-1, is DVKVTQSSRYLVKRTGEKVFLECVQDMDHENMFWYRQDPGLGLRLIYFSYDVKMKEKGDIPEGYSVSREKKERFSLILESASTNQTSMYLCASSTGGGANEQFFGPGTRLTVL.

The rearrangement joins TRBV28 to TRBJ1-1, with D maybe TRBD1 (6 bases). Trimming left V 4 bases short and J 1 base short, with 13 bases between. The CDR3 has 15 amino acids. The germline CDR1 and CDR2 sequences are MDHEN and SYDVKM. The CDR3 here is CASSSPGTRNTEAFF. CDR3 bases: TGTGCCAGCAGTTCCCCCGGGACACGGAACACTGAAGCTTTCTTT.

The gene calls are TRBV18 and TRBJ2-5, with D uncertain. CDR3 length: 11 residues. Germline CDR1 is KGHSH and CDR2 is LQKENI. V was trimmed by 8 bases and J by 2 bases, leaving 6 bases between them. The CDR3, as DNA: TGTGCCAGCCCCGGGCAAGAGACCCAGTACTTC. Translating it yields CASPGQETQYF.

The genes are TRBV6-4 and TRBJ2-2, with D perhaps TRBD1 (5 bases). V lost 6 bases to trimming and J lost 5 bases, with 10 bases between them. CDR1 is MRHNA and CDR2 is SNTAGT in the germline V gene. The CDR3 runs to 13 residues. DNA of the CDR3: TGTGCCAGCAGAGAAGGGGAAACCGGGGAGCTGTTTTTT. It yields the protein CASREGETGELFF.

The CDR3 coding sequence is TGTGCCAGCAGTTTAGGCGGGAGGGCTATCTACGAGCAGTACTTC. Encoded protein: CASSLGGRAIYEQYF. The rearrangement links TRBV27 to TRBJ2-7; 9 nucleotides line up with TRBD2. Trimming at V came to 2 bases and at J to 3 bases, leaving 5 bases not matched to a gene. The length of the CDR3 is 15 residues. The germline CDR1 and CDR2 sequences are MNHEY and SMNVEV (reference sequence).

V gene TRBV5-1 combines with J gene TRBJ2-1; D may be TRBD1 (6 bases). Per germline, CDR1 SGHRS and CDR2 YFSETQ. This CDR3 spans 15 amino acids. V lost 1 base and J lost 1, with 9 bases in between. CDR3 DNA sequence: TGCGCCAGCAGCTTGAGAGGGGGATCCTACAATGAGCAGTTCTTC. This gives the protein CASSLRGGSYNEQFF.

The gene calls are TRBV28 and TRBJ1-1; 10 bases agree with TRBD1. The CDR3 extends over 18 amino acids. V was pared by 7 bases and J by 4 bases, with 18 bases of the junction left unmatched. The germline gives CDR1 MDHEN, CDR2 SYDVKM. The CDR3 region has the DNA TGTGCCAGCATCGATTGGGGGACAGGGGTAACCTCGGGCACTGAAGCTTTCTTT. Protein product: CASIDWGTGVTSGTEAFF.

The chain carries TRBV11-2 and TRBJ1-5, with D possibly matching TRBD1 (6 bases). CDR1 and CDR2 (germline): SGHAT, FQNNGV. The CDR3 extends over 14 amino acids. V was trimmed by 5 bases and J by 3 bases, leaving 11 bases between them. The CDR3 spells CASSIQGANQPQHF. The CDR3 DNA follows: TGTGCCAGCAGCATACAGGGAGCCAATCAGCCCCAGCATTTT. Variable domain in full (rest from reference TRBV11-2 and TRBJ1-5): EAGVAQSPRYKIIEKRQSVAFWCNPISGHATLYWYQQILGQGPKLLIQFQNNGVVDDSQLPKDRFSAERLKGVDSTLKIQPAKLEDSAVYLCASSIQGANQPQHFGDGTRLSIL.

The rearrangement joins TRBV11-2 to TRBJ2-7, with TRBD1 matching 11 bases. With V trimmed by 8 bases and J by 7 bases, 4 bases remained unmatched. The CDR3 is 12 amino acids. Per germline, CDR1 SGHAT and CDR2 FQNNGV. The CDR3, as DNA: TGTGCCAGCGGACAGGGGGCGGGGGAGCAGTACTTC. Translation: CASGQGAGEQYF. The full variable domain, its missing parts supplied by reference TRBV11-2 and TRBJ2-7, is EAGVAQSPRYKIIEKRQSVAFWCNPISGHATLYWYQQILGQGPKLLIQFQNNGVVDDSQLPKDRFSAERLKGVDSTLKIQPAKLEDSAVYLCASGQGAGEQYFGPGTRLTVT.

This chain joins TRBV19 and TRBJ2-7; 10 positions agree with TRBD1. Trimming cost V 7 bases and J 5 bases; bases outside gene matches: 8. The CDR3 runs to 14 residues. Looked up from germline, CDR1 is LNHDA and CDR2 is SQIVND (reference sequence). The CDR3 sequence is CASTLTGGSDEQYF. The CDR3 coding sequence is TGTGCCAGTACTCTGACAGGGGGCAGCGACGAGCAGTACTTC. The full variable domain, in which reference TRBV19 and TRBJ2-7 provide the parts outside the CDR3, is DGGITQSPKYLFRKEGQNVTLSCEQNLNHDAMYWYRQDPGQGLRLIYYSQIVNDFQKGDIAEGYSVSREKKESFPLTVTSAQKNPTAFYLCASTLTGGSDEQYFGPGTRLTVT.

V gene TRBV5-6 combines with J gene TRBJ2-5; TRBD2 is a possible D gene (6 bases). The CDR3 is 15 residues long. Germline assignment: CDR1 SGHDT and CDR2 YYEEEE. Trimming removed 4 bases at V and 1 base at J, with 14 bases between. The CDR3 loop reads CASSPLAEAQETQYF. The CDR3 bases are TGTGCCAGCAGCCCTTTAGCGGAAGCCCAAGAGACCCAGTACTTC.

This clone was seen a single time. This rearrangement joins TRBV9 to TRBJ1-1; 12 nucleotides match TRBD1. Germline V gene sequence: CDR1 SGDLS, CDR2 YYNGEE. V shed 3 bases and J 4 bases; nucleotides not matched to a gene: 7. This CDR3 spans 16 amino acids. The CDR3 coding sequence is TGTGCCAGCAGCGGCCCGGGACAGGGGGCGCCCACTGAAGCTTTCTTT. This codes for CASSGPGQGAPTEAFF.

This clone was seen once. V gene TRBV6-6 combines with J gene TRBJ1-2; TRBD1 aligns across 8 bases. V lost 4 bases and J lost 4; bases outside the gene matches: 5. The germline gives CDR1 MNHNY, CDR2 SVGAGI (reference sequence). CDR3 length equals 14 residues. The CDR3 spells CASSLGQASYGYTF. For the CDR3, the DNA is TGTGCCAGCAGTTTGGGACAGGCTAGCTATGGCTACACCTTC.

This rearrangement joins TRBV4-1 to TRBJ2-7, with TRBD2 identical over 7 bases. The V gene's germline CDR1 is MGHRA and CDR2 YSYEKL. After removal of 0 bases from V and 7 bases from J, the junction contained 9 bases not matched to a gene. The CDR3 sequence is 15 residues long. The CDR3 sequence is CASSQESTGGYEQYF. CDR3 sequence (DNA): TGCGCCAGCAGCCAAGAATCGACGGGAGGATATGAGCAGTACTTC.

V and J are TRBV7-9 and TRBJ1-1; a weak D match, TRBD1 (6 bases). The CDR3 contains 11 residues. V was cut by 6 bases and J by 10 bases, with 12 bases left in between. In germline, CDR1 is SEHNR, CDR2 FQNEAQ (reference sequence). The DNA of the CDR3 is TGTGCCAGCAGTCTAGGGGGAACAGCTTTCTTT. It yields the protein CASSLGGTAFF.

The chain combines TRBV2 with TRBJ2-1; 10 bases match TRBD2. The V gene's germline CDR1 is SNHLY and CDR2 FYNNEI. This CDR3 has 15 amino acids. V was pared by 4 bases and J by 10 bases, with 10 bases of the junction left unmatched. In DNA form, the CDR3 reads TGTGCCAGCAGTGGGACTAGCGGATTTGGGGCAGAGCAGTTCTTC. Amino acid sequence: CASSGTSGFGAEQFF. The complete variable domain, with remaining parts taken from reference TRBV2 and TRBJ2-1, reads EPEVTQTPSHQVTQMGQEVILRCVPISNHLYFYWYRQILGQKVEFLVSFYNNEISEKSEIFDDQFSVERPDGSNFTLKIRSTKLEDSAMYFCASSGTSGFGAEQFFGPGTRLTVL.

The V and J genes are TRBV5-6 and TRBJ2-7; 8 positions agree with TRBD2. The CDR3 sequence is 15 residues long. The germline V gene encodes CDR1 SGHDT and CDR2 YYEEEE. The V gene end was trimmed by 2 bases and the J gene end by 6 bases; junction bases not matched to a gene: 10. CDR3 loop: CASSLVSGDPSEQYF. The DNA for the CDR3 is TGTGCCAGCAGCTTAGTTAGCGGGGACCCAAGCGAGCAGTACTTC.

The V gene is TRBV2, the J gene TRBJ2-6; D gene ambiguous. This CDR3 contains 13 residues. The germline V gene has CDR1 SNHLY and CDR2 FYNNEI. V was clipped by 6 bases and J by 0 bases, with 3 bases between them. CDR3: CASRLSGANVLTF. CDR3 coding DNA: TGTGCCAGCAGACTCTCTGGGGCCAACGTCCTGACTTTC.